This TCR beta chain was captured in a study of blood T cell repertoires in COVID-19 (dated by TCRdb to the early 2020s). Describing the broader study: Samples covering the acute and convalescent phases of COVID-19 were provided by collaborators in the United States, Italy and Spain. The material from the prospective study consisted of cDNA or gDNA derived from T cells, B-cell-depleted T cells, or PBMCs. Deeply sampled blood TCRbeta repertoires from subjects exposed to, actively infected with, or recovered from COVID-19 were included in the dataset. The repertoires were released in a freely available public database meant as a resource for research on the immune response to SARS-CoV-2. The samples were drawn from two sources: the first 160 participants of the ongoing ImmuneRACE study, and some 1,300 subjects contributed by 6 global collaborators. A de-identified subject ID, COVID-19 status, age in years and sex were almost always included in the sample metadata. Where available, HLA class I and class II types were obtained from metadata supplied by the sample provider rather than from assay-based typing.

The paper's findings and limits, for the study overall: The amount of clinical and demographic metadata varied by source and participant and was provided uncurated.

Participants in the prospective study were enrolled through a virtual design, were aged roughly 18 to 100 years, and lived in 24 United States geographic areas. To assign participants to cohorts, the prospective study relied on clinical history that participants themselves reported in a screening survey and a study questionnaire. In the prospective study, mobile phlebotomists collected whole blood, serum and a nasopharyngeal or oropharyngeal swab from each participant. Over an approximately 2-month period, participants in the prospective study had the option of providing additional blood draws and questionnaires. Blood samples from the prospective study were shipped frozen or at room temperature prior to DNA extraction. The CDR3 holds 19 amino acids from the cysteine to the phenylalanine. The sequence is cut down to CDR3 DNA, 57 bases in frame from base 1. Germline trimming: 4 bases from V, 7 bases from J; junction bases outside gene matches: 22. The CDR1 and CDR2 encoded by the germline V gene are SNHLY and FYNNEI.

About this clone: Its antigen is unknown. Per-base qualities were not stored, and no clone one base away is much larger.

TCRbeta CDR3 regions were amplified from genomic DNA by means of the immunoSEQ Assay, a bias-controlled multiplex PCR. The authors' pipeline ran thus. Within the assay, amplification of reference gene primers was used to estimate how many nucleated cells each sample contained. To quantify the absolute abundance of each unique TCRbeta CDR3 rearrangement, sequence reads were collapsed and filtered. Productive Simpson clonality was computed per sample as the square root of Simpson's diversity index over productive rearrangements. Sourced from immuneACCESS, this table was stored by TCRdb with only in-frame sequences that have V and J called. A share of the clones is absent; for the studies checked, an unresolved V gene accounts for under half, and the remainder has no known explanation. The DNA was the basis for D and trimming; V, J and clone size are from that table. The sample profile shows under 200,000 clones; roughly 82% of them were found once. The ten largest make up roughly 5.2% of the sample.

Material for sequencing was PBMCs or T cells enriched from blood (not recorded which). The origin of this receptor is a woman aged 55-69 years with acute COVID-19. Recombination linked TRBV2 to TRBJ1-2; 9 junctional bases match TRBD1. The DNA sequence reads TGTGCCAGCAGTGGAGGCCCGACCGACAAAGACAGGGGGGAGGGTGGCTACACCTTC. Its amino acids are CASSGGPTDKDRGEGGYTF.